This TCR beta chain was obtained from a study of OX40 agonist ivuxolimab in advanced cancers. Germline loops: CDR1 SGHAT, CDR2 FQNNGV. J was trimmed by 12 bases and V by 4 bases; bases with no gene match: 4. The CDR3 totals 11 residues. Libraries were prepared by immunoSEQ multiplex PCR; TCRdb keeps only in-frame clonotypes and omits some of them. Here the sample spans about 36,000 clones, about 81% being singletons. This clone appeared a few times. Blood was sampled at baseline, cycle 4 day 1, and cycle 7 day 1. The J gene is TRBJ1-2, the V gene TRBV11-2; 8 bases agree with TRBD1. The specimen comprised CD4+ or CD8+ T cells sorted from blood, sampled in a trial of the OX40 agonist ivuxolimab. The TCR sequence derives from an adult with an advanced solid tumor such as melanoma, head and neck, liver or kidney cancer. CDR3 nucleotides: TGTGCCAGCAGCTCAGGACAGGGCGACACCTTC. Translation gives CASSSGQGDTF.